This T cell receptor (beta chain) is from a study of shared clonotypes between healthy human individuals. Study-wide findings and caveats: Non-shared clonotypes showed lower generation probabilities than clonotypes common to all four donors. Donor clonotype sharing was expected to depend on sequencing depth.

Per the germline V gene, CDR1 is SEHNR and CDR2 is FQNEAQ (reference sequence). The CDR3 totals 19 residues. V lost 5 bases to trimming and J lost 0 bases; unmatched junction nucleotides: 7. Worth noting for this clone: Its antigen remains unidentified.

Sequenced by immunoSEQ multiplex PCR; TCRdb stores in-frame clones only, minus some. The data hold some 2.1 million clones, with around 93% observed a single time. CD45RO-negative cells were positively selected for CCR7, leaving out terminally differentiated effector memory CD45RA+ cells. Sequenced: naive CD8+ T cells from PBMCs. This TCR was sampled from a man younger than 35 in good health. Some clones in this sample may be carry-over from other donors' samples. The genes are TRBV7-9 and TRBJ2-1, with 16 bases matching TRBD2. In DNA form, the CDR3 reads TGTGCCAGCAGCCCGCCCGGGACTAGCGGGAGGGACTCCTACAATGAGCAGTTCTTC. Protein: CASSPPGTSGRDSYNEQFF.